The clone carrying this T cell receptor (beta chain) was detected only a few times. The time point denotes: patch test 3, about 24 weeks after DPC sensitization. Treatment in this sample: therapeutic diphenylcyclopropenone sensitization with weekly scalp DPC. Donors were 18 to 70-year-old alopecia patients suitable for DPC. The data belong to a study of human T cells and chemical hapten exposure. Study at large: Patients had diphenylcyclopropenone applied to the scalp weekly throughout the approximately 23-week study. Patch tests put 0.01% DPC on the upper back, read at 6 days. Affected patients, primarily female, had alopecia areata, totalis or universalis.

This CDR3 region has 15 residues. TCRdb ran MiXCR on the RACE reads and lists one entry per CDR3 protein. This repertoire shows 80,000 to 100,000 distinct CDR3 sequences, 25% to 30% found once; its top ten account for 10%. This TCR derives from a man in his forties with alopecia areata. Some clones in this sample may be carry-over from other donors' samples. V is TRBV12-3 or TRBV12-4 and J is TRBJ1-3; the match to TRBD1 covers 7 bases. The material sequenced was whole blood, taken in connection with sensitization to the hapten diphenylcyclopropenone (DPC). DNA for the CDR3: TGTGCTCTCGACAGGGAAGTAGATAGTGGAAACACCATATATTTT. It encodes CALDREVDSGNTIYF.